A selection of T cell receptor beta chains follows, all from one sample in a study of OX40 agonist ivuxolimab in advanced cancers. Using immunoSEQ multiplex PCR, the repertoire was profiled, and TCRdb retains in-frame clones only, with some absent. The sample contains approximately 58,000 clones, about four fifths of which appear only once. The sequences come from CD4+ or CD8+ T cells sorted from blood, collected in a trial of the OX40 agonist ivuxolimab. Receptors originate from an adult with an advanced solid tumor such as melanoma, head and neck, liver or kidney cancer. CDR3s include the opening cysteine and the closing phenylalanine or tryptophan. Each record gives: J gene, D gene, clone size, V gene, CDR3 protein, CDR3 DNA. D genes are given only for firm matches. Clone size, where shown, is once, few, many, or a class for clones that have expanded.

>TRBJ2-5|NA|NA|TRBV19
CASSIWGSQKETQYF
TGTGCCAGTAGTATCTGGGGATCACAAAAAGAGACCCAGTACTTC
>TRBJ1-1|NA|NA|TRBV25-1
CASSELGRDHTEAFF
TGTGCCAGCAGTGAATTGGGGAGGGACCACACTGAAGCTTTCTTT
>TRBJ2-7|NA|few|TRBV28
CASRPRKVSYEQYF
TGTGCCAGCAGGCCCCGGAAAGTGTCCTACGAGCAGTACTTC
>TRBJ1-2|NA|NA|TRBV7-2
CASSLEGYGGYTF
TGTGCCAGCAGCTTAGAGGGATATGGTGGCTACACCTTC
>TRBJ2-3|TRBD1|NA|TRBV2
CASRGQGGPDTQYF
TGTGCCAGCAGGGGACAGGGAGGCCCAGATACGCAGTATTTT
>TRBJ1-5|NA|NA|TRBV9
CASSASGDRNQPQHF
TGTGCCAGCAGCGCCTCCGGGGATCGCAATCAGCCCCAGCATTTT
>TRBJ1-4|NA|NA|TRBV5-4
CASSDRNNEKLFF
TGTGCCAGCAGCGACAGGAATAATGAAAAACTGTTTTTT
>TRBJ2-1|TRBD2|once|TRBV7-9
CASSLAGVSYNEQFF
TGTGCCAGCTCTCTAGCGGGAGTATCCTACAATGAGCAGTTCTTC
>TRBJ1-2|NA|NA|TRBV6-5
CASSYSDLASYTF
TGTGCCAGCAGTTACTCGGACCTGGCTAGCTACACCTTC
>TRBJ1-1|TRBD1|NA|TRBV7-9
CASSGDRGIGTEAFF
TGTGCCAGCAGCGGGGACAGGGGAATCGGCACTGAAGCTTTCTTT
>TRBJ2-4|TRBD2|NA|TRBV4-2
CANSHSLAGTQPENIQYF
TGTGCCAACAGCCACTCTTTAGCGGGAACACAACCGGAAAACATTCAGTACTTC
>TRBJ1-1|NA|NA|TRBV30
CAWSRENTEAFF
TGTGCCTGGAGTCGGGAGAACACTGAAGCTTTCTTT
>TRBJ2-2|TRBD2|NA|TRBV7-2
CASSLSGKSTGELFF
TGTGCCAGCAGCTTAAGCGGGAAGAGCACCGGGGAGCTGTTTTTT
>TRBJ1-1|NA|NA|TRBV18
CASSPRGGLTEAFF
TGTGCCAGCTCACCTCGGGGGGGGTTGACTGAAGCTTTCTTT
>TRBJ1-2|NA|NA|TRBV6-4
CASRAGWDGSYGYTF
TGTGCCAGCAGAGCTGGCTGGGACGGCTCCTATGGCTACACCTTC
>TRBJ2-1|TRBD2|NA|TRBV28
CASSRAGLAVTYNEQFF
TGTGCCAGCAGCCGTGCTGGACTAGCGGTCACTTACAATGAGCAGTTCTTC
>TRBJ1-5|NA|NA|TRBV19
CASSTRGGPQHF
TGTGCCAGTAGTACCAGGGGTGGCCCCCAGCATTTT
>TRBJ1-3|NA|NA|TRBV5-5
CASSRAGDAGNTIYF
TGTGCCAGCAGTCGCGCAGGGGACGCTGGAAACACCATATATTTT
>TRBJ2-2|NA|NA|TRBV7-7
CASSPYAQDTGELFF
TGTGCCAGCAGCCCCTACGCCCAAGACACCGGGGAGCTGTTTTTT
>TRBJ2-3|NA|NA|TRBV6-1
CASRDTQGGADTQYF
TGTGCCAGCAGGGACACACAGGGGGGGGCAGATACGCAGTATTTT
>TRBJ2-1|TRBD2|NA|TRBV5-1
CASSLVASGEGDEQFF
TGCGCCAGCAGCTTGGTGGCTAGCGGGGAGGGGGATGAGCAGTTCTTC
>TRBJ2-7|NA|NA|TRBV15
CATSSQLEYEQYF
TGTGCCACCAGCAGCCAACTGGAGTACGAGCAGTACTTC
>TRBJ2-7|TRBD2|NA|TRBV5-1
CASSWGRGGPTYEQYF
TGCGCCAGCAGCTGGGGGAGGGGCGGGCCTACCTACGAGCAGTACTTC
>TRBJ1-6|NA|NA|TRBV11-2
CASSLAHRYNSPLHF
TGTGCCAGCAGCTTAGCTCACAGATATAATTCACCCCTCCACTTT
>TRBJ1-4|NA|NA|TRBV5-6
CASSQRPPNEKLFF
TGTGCCAGCAGCCAACGACCGCCTAATGAAAAACTGTTTTTT
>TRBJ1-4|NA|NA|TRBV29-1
CSVGTTTNEKLFF
TGCAGCGTCGGGACAACAACTAATGAAAAACTGTTTTTT
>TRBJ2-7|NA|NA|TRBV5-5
CASSFNSQAYEQYF
TGTGCCAGCAGCTTCAACAGTCAGGCCTACGAGCAGTACTTC